This passage covers 3 T cell receptor beta chains from one sample sequenced in a study of T cells in Graves' hyperthyroidism and ophthalmopathy. TCR beta CDR3 region amplification was performed from RNA transcripts. The HTBI set primed first-round TCR CDR3 RT-PCR. From the multiplex PCR reads, TCRdb called clonotypes with MiXCR, one entry per CDR3 protein. The data hold hundreds of thousands of distinct CDR3 sequences, with around 20% observed a single time. The sequenced sample consisted of blood. The receptors were gathered from a man aged 30 to 45 with Graves' ophthalmopathy.

This clonotype has a count of ten or more. V is TRBV2 and J is TRBJ1-4, with a tentative D call TRBD1 (5 bases). The germline CDR1 and CDR2 sequences are SNHLY and FYNNEI. V gave up 6 bases and J gave up 1 base, with 12 bases separating them. The CDR3 spans 15 residues. CDR3 region: CASSRSGGTNEKLFF. The CDR3 DNA follows: TGTGCCAGCAGCCGCTCGGGGGGAACTAATGAAAAACTGTTTTTT.

The chain has TRBV30 and TRBJ2-7; 9 nucleotides line up with TRBD1. From germline, CDR1 is GTSNPN and CDR2 SVGIG (reference sequence). Trimming removed 3 bases from V and 6 bases from J; junction bases left unmatched: 18. The CDR3 has 17 amino acids. Here the CDR3 reads CAWSHRETYRGQGEQYF. CDR3 sequence (DNA): TGTGCCTGGAGCCATCGGGAAACTTACAGGGGGCAAGGCGAGCAGTACTTC.

The chain employs TRBV4-1 and TRBJ2-1, with 7 nucleotides matching TRBD1. V shed 4 bases, J shed 0 bases, and the junction held 6 bases outside the gene matches. This CDR3 is built from 16 residues. Germline-derived CDR1 and CDR2 are MGHRA and YSYEKL. The CDR3 sequence is CASSRPGQSSYNEQFF. CDR3 nucleotides: TGCGCCAGCAGCCGGCCGGGACAGAGCTCCTACAATGAGCAGTTCTTC.